The rows below give T cell receptor beta chains drawn from one sample of a study of identical twins. Each CDR3 protein gets one entry after TCRdb re-called the 5' RACE reads with MiXCR. The data contain about 920,000 distinct CDR3 sequences, 9% to 15% of them singletons. These data were also filed under a second study, of yellow fever vaccine responses in identical twins.

The sample taken for sequencing was PBMCs. These receptors were taken from a woman between 18 and 29 years old in good health. CDR3s include the opening cysteine and the closing phenylalanine or tryptophan. The D gene is left open where the match is weak.

TRBD2	TRBV10-3	16	CAISGWGGGPRVEQFF
TRBD1	TRBV20-1	16	CSARGGQGAWEETQYF
NA	TRBV28	11	CASSVGNTIYF
TRBD2	TRBV2	15	CASRNQGLAEETQYF
NA	TRBV10-3	16	CAISDDRTSSYNEQFF
NA	TRBV9	15	CASSPDSTAPYEQYF
NA	TRBV20-1	15	CSARDRRRDTDTQYF
NA	TRBV12-3/TRBV12-4	15	CASSPNTGNKNIQYF
NA	TRBV28	15	CASSLGVAAQDTQYF
NA	TRBV6-5	11	CASSYMDTQYF
NA	TRBV6-2/TRBV6-3	12	CASRDLYNEQFF
NA	TRBV7-9	14	CASSSGGVWTEAFF
NA	TRBV28	11	CASSLNYGYTF
TRBD1	TRBV5-1	16	CASSPTGDRSYNEQFF
NA	TRBV5-1	13	CASLGGPNTEAFF
NA	TRBV6-6	13	CASRDRSYNEQFF
TRBD2	TRBV2	15	CASSELAGNEGEQFF
NA	TRBV20-1	16	CSARDPGSSYNSPLHF
TRBD2	TRBV7-2	16	CASSLPTSGTQETQYF
NA	TRBV5-6	13	CASSGGWGETQYF
NA	TRBV5-1	15	CASSLNEGRTDTQYF
NA	TRBV12-3/TRBV12-4	14	CASSLGTAMGEQYF
TRBD1	TRBV28	15	CASRGAGGSAYEQYF
NA	TRBV2	12	CASRGLGNEQFF
NA	TRBV21-1	13	CATEGEENYGYTF
TRBD2	TRBV10-3	17	CAISEFGTSGRTDTQYF
TRBD2	TRBV7-3	15	CASSSSGTSGGELFF
NA	TRBV20-1	11	CSAKEYTEAFF
TRBD2	TRBV12-3/TRBV12-4	16	CASSLVVAGEYNEQFF
TRBD2	TRBV10-3	15	CAISDGSGGVQEQFF
NA	TRBV6-1	14	CASSPTDNNSPLHF
NA	TRBV20-1	14	CSARVTSQLDTQYF
NA	TRBV7-6	16	CASSSRIFNLNTEAFF
TRBD2	TRBV7-2	14	CASSLRSSGMEQFF
TRBD2	TRBV6-5	18	CASSYGRGLAGVQGTQYF
TRBD1	TRBV12-3/TRBV12-4	13	CASRWTGDQPQHF
TRBD2	TRBV10-3	15	CAIRGGAGGYNEQFF
TRBD1	TRBV5-1	17	CASSDPGQGISNSPLHF
NA	TRBV5-1	14	CASKDSPNTGELFF
NA	TRBV6-5	13	CATIYRSNTEAFF
NA	TRBV5-1	16	CASSFGPEVGRNEQFF
NA	TRBV29-1	14	CSVCGQHYNSPLHF
NA	TRBV5-5	14	CASSFPRVQETQYF
NA	TRBV7-6	15	CASSLVTGSTGELFF
NA	TRBV27	14	CASSSTGSNTEAFF
TRBD2	TRBV5-1	17	CASSLEGLAESYNEQFF
TRBD1	TRBV19	14	CASTQPTGVWGYTF
NA	TRBV7-2	15	CASSLALAAYYGYTF
NA	TRBV20-1	14	CSKGLGTNYNEQFF
NA	TRBV7-8	18	CASSLPENNGTRTDTQYF
TRBD2	TRBV6-2/TRBV6-3	17	CASSWNSGGFSYNEQFF
TRBD2	TRBV7-9	15	CASSFLAGGLNEQFF
NA	TRBV27	15	CASSSQATSYNEQFF
NA	TRBV6-2/TRBV6-3	14	CASSYSARRNEQFF
TRBD2	TRBV25-1	17	CASSPRGLAGATGELFF
TRBD2	TRBV28	15	CASGPLAGGNNEQFF
NA	TRBV7-3	16	CASSPQGAGAGNTIYF
NA	TRBV5-1	16	CASSLGGPRGTDTQYF
NA	TRBV20-1	13	CSAKAGQSKEAFF
NA	TRBV29-1	15	CSVESGGTNTGELFF